This T cell receptor (beta chain) emerged from a study of siplizumab effects on memory and regulatory T cells. Germline CDR1 MNHEY, CDR2 SMNVEV (reference sequence). V lost 0 bases to trimming and J lost 7 bases, with 10 bases between them. The CDR3 totals 14 residues. Comment on this clone: Its antigen remains unknown.

Clones were sequenced by immunoSEQ multiplex PCR, and TCRdb holds only the in-frame ones, with some missing. The sample contains 55,000 to 70,000 clones, over 85% of which appear only once. Findings and caveats of the study: Alloreactive sequences that could be traced to unstimulated CD4+ memory cells showed a significant reduction under siplizumab. Naive T cells seemed more diverse than memory cells and seemed major alloresponse contributors.

The rearrangement links TRBV27 to TRBJ1-5, with D perhaps matching TRBD1 (5 bases). The sequenced material came from CD8+ T cells sorted from blood. The source of this sequence is a human donor in good health. The CDR3 spells CASSLSLGAQPQHF. For the CDR3, the DNA is TGTGCCAGCAGTTTATCTCTAGGGGCACAGCCCCAGCATTTT.